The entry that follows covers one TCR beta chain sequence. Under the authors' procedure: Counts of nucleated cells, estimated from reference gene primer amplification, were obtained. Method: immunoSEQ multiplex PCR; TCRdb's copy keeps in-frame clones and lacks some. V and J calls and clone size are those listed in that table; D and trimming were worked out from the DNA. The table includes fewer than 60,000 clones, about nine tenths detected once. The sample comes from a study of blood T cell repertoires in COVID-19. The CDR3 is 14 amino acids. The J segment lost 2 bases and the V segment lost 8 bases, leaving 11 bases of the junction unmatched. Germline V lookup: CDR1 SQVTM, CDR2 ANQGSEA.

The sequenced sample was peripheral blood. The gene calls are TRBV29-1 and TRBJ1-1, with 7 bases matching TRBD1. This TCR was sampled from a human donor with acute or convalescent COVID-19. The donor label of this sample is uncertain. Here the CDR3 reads CSSRRDSSNTEAFF. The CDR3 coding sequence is TGCAGCTCCCGACGGGACAGCTCAAACACTGAAGCTTTCTTT.